The clone carrying this T cell receptor (beta chain) appeared a few times. This sample was taken from a study of immune characterization of retroperitoneal liposarcoma. Using its own MiXCR run on the PCR reads, TCRdb lists one record per CDR3 protein. The profile shows about 2,400 distinct CDR3 sequences, nearly 45% of them singletons. Trimming cost V 2 bases and J 6 bases; bases outside gene matches: 7. The germline V gene has CDR1 MNHNS and CDR2 SASEGT. The CDR3 covers 15 residues. This rearrangement joins TRBV6-1 to TRBJ2-1; 7 bases match TRBD2. Sequencing was carried out using tumor tissue. The receptor's source is a male donor with retroperitoneal liposarcoma. CDR3 sequence: CASSEMGLLGNEQFF. CDR3 in DNA: TGTGCCAGCAGTGAAATGGGACTACTTGGCAATGAGCAGTTCTTC.